This T cell receptor beta chain was sequenced in a study of T-cell reconstitution after alpha-beta-depleted transplantation in children (dated by TCRdb to the mid-2010s). Regarding the research as a whole: Using TCR repertoire profiling, the study followed T-cell immune reconstitution in a quantitative way in children after TCRalphabeta/CD19-depleted allogeneic hematopoietic cell transplantation.

Worth noting for this clonotype: The antigen it recognizes is unknown. Base qualities are not provided; no much larger clone lies one nucleotide away.

Explained via the paper, the treatment or condition label denotes: allogeneic hematopoietic cell transplantation with graft depleted of TCRalphabeta T cells and CD19 B cells. The transplant recipients were children given TCRalphabeta/CD19-depleted allogeneic hematopoietic cell grafts. Library generation was performed with PCR. The reads were generated on an Illumina HiSeq 2500. Molecular barcoding was employed in the preparation of TCR libraries, with unique molecular identifiers being used to normalize TCRbeta repertoire quantification. TCRdb trimmed the raw reads at Q25, called clones with MiXCR and kept productive beta chains. Merged by CDR3 protein, the rows form single entries marked with the most common genes and DNA. In all, the sample holds about 440,000 distinct CDR3 sequences, and 43% of those were seen once. Clones ranked in the top ten supply under 35% of the sample. V and J are truncated by 1 base and 0 bases respectively, leaving an intervening sequence of 10 bases. The CDR3 runs 16 amino acids, cysteine and phenylalanine included. Left in the record is the CDR3 DNA by itself, 48 bases read in frame from the first base. Per the germline V gene (reference sequence), LNHNV is the CDR1 and YYDKDF is the CDR2.

Findings and caveats that apply to the study as a whole: The apparently early alphabetaT-cell count recovery about two months after transplant was reportedly dependent on only several hundred rapidly expanded clones derived from non-depleted graft cells. Over subsequent months, a decline in hyperexpanded clone frequencies was noted, and after one year, T-cell counts and TCRbeta diversity were mostly ascribed to newly produced T cells. In some patients, the high TCRbeta diversity seen at day 60 was put down to recipient T cells and intrathymic progenitors that had survived conditioning.

The receptor was isolated from a girl aged 2-10 years with aplastic anemia, due to receive a stem cell transplant. Here the sequenced sample was PBMCs, taken before TCRalphabeta/CD19-depleted stem cell transplant. The chain links TRBV15 with TRBJ1-3, with no reliable assignment of the D segment. For the CDR3, the sequence is CATSRGFGSSGNTIYF. The nucleotide sequence reads TGTGCCACCAGCAGAGGGTTCGGTAGCTCTGGAAACACCATATATTTT.